Listed here are 28 T cell receptor beta chains from one sample, sequenced in a study of OX40 agonist ivuxolimab in advanced cancers. The protocol was immunoSEQ multiplex PCR, while the TCRdb copy is restricted to in-frame clones and leaves out a portion. The repertoire consists of 65,000 to 75,000 clones, with approximately 90% occurring once and the leading ten covering 0.45% to 0.65%. This material consisted of CD4+ or CD8+ T cells sorted from blood, taken in a trial of the OX40 agonist ivuxolimab. The receptors shown here come from an adult with an advanced solid tumor such as melanoma, head and neck, liver or kidney cancer.

V and J are TRBV10-3 and TRBJ1-2, with D tentatively TRBD1 (5 bases). The length of the CDR3 is 15 residues. Trimming removed 4 bases from V and 7 bases from J, with 19 bases in between. CDR1 is ENHRY, CDR2 SYGVKD, per germline. The CDR3 DNA follows: TGTGCCATCAGTGGGACCGGGACCCAGAGAGGTGGCTACACCTTC. Translated, it gives CAISGTGTQRGGYTF.

This chain links TRBV6-5 with TRBJ1-4, with D possibly TRBD1 on 5 matching bases. Germline CDR1 MNHEY, CDR2 SVGAGI. With 6 bases removed from V and 0 bases from J, the gap between germline ends came to 11 bases. This CDR3 contains 15 residues. The CDR3 spells CASRRDATTNEKLFF. The CDR3 DNA reads as TGTGCCAGCAGAAGGGACGCCACAACTAATGAAAAACTGTTTTTT.

The chain combines TRBV7-6 with TRBJ1-4; the D is unclear. Germline CDR1 reads SGHVS; CDR2 reads FNYEAQ. The CDR3 spans 14 residues. Trimming stripped 5 bases from V and 10 bases from J, with 17 bases between. This chain's CDR3 is CASSRPQLAGKLFF. DNA of the CDR3: TGTGCCAGCAGCCGGCCCCAATTAGCCGGAAAACTGTTTTTT.

DNA of the CDR3: TGTGCCACCAAGCTCCGAGGGGGCTGGGCGAACACTGAAGCTTTCTTT. This codes for CATKLRGGWANTEAFF. V is TRBV27 and J is TRBJ1-1, with 7 bases identical to TRBD1. This CDR3 is built from 16 residues. The ends lost 10 bases at V and 1 base at J; junction bases unmatched: 15. Germline CDR1 and CDR2: MNHEY and SMNVEV (reference sequence).

This sequence joins TRBV19 and TRBJ1-1; tentatively, D is TRBD1 (5 bases). Germline loops: CDR1 LNHDA, CDR2 SQIVND (reference sequence). The CDR3 spans 15 residues. Trimming pared 3 bases from V and 2 bases from J, leaving 13 bases between. CDR3 nucleotide sequence: TGTGCCAGTAGTATTCTTGGAGACAGTAACACTGAAGCTTTCTTT. Translation: CASSILGDSNTEAFF.

V usage is TRBV29-1 and J usage is TRBJ1-6; D gene ambiguous. V was shortened by 4 bases and J by 8 bases, with 12 bases between the two germline ends. CDR1 and CDR2 (germline): SQVTM, ANQGSEA. This CDR3 region has 13 residues. The CDR3 coding sequence is TGCAGCGTTGGGTCAGACCTGGATTCACCCCTCCACTTT. This gives the protein CSVGSDLDSPLHF. Drawing the rest from reference TRBV29-1 and TRBJ1-6, the complete variable domain is SAVISQKPSRDICQRGTSLTIQCQVDSQVTMMFWYRQQPGQSLTLIATANQGSEATYESGFVIDKFPISRPNLTFSTLTVSNMSPEDSSIYLCSVGSDLDSPLHFGNGTRLTVT.

The gene calls are TRBV7-2 and TRBJ2-1; TRBD2 aligns across 10 bases. This CDR3 has 14 residues. Germline trimming cut 5 bases from V and 6 bases from J; bases unmatched to any gene: 4. Germline loops: CDR1 SGHTA, CDR2 FQGNSA. The DNA for the CDR3 is TGTGCCAGCAGCGCGGGACTAGCGTCCAATGAGCAGTTCTTC. This encodes CASSAGLASNEQFF.

V usage is TRBV28 and J usage is TRBJ1-6, with a possible D match to TRBD1 (5 bases). The CDR3 spans 16 residues. CDR1 and CDR2 (germline): MDHEN, SYDVKM. Between the trimmed V and J ends, which lost 6 bases and 9 bases, there was a span of 21 bases. The CDR3 DNA reads as TGTGCCAGCAGGATTAATACCGGGGGACGAGGTTCACCCCTCCACTTT. This codes for CASRINTGGRGSPLHF.

The gene calls are TRBV6-6 and TRBJ2-7; D unresolved. Trimming stripped 8 bases from V and 3 bases from J, with 2 bases between. The germline gives CDR1 MNHNY, CDR2 SVGAGI (reference sequence). CDR3 length: 9 amino acids. The CDR3 is CASGYEQYF. CDR3 in DNA: TGTGCCAGCGGCTACGAGCAGTACTTC.

The chain recombines TRBV18 with TRBJ1-2; 8 bases agree with TRBD1. Germline V gives CDR1 KGHSH, CDR2 LQKENI. There are 13 residues in the CDR3. V shed 6 bases and J 5 bases; nucleotides not matched to a gene: 5. In DNA, the CDR3 is TGTGCCAGCTCTGACGGACAGGGTTATGGCTACACCTTC. Translating it yields CASSDGQGYGYTF.

This clone was counted a few times. The V call is TRBV9, the J call TRBJ1-1; 7 bases are a match to TRBD1. Germline values: CDR1 SGDLS, CDR2 YYNGEE. The CDR3 is 15 residues long. J was trimmed by 1 base and V by 4 bases; bases with no gene match: 7. The CDR3 reads CASSPQGLPNTEAFF. CDR3 sequence (DNA): TGTGCCAGCAGCCCACAGGGGCTGCCGAACACTGAAGCTTTCTTT.

The rearrangement joins TRBV6-1 to TRBJ2-7; D is perhaps TRBD1 (7 bases). The CDR3 contains 13 residues. Trimming removed 7 bases at V and 3 bases at J, with 13 bases between. From germline, CDR1 is MNHNS and CDR2 SASEGT. CDR3 amino acids: CASTAGGFYEQYF. In DNA form, the CDR3 reads TGTGCCAGCACGGCAGGGGGGTTCTACGAGCAGTACTTC.

This clone was observed once. The chain recombines TRBV7-3 with TRBJ2-1, with a weak D call TRBD1 (7 bases). The germline CDR1 and CDR2 sequences are SGHTA and FQGTGA. CDR3 length: 16 residues. V lost 4 bases, J lost 6 bases, and 19 bases lay in between. The CDR3: CASSSPAGGSGNEQFF. The DNA for the CDR3 is TGTGCCAGCAGCTCCCCCGCAGGGGGTAGCGGCAATGAGCAGTTCTTC.

The genes are TRBV5-1 and TRBJ2-5; D is ambiguous. V was pared by 2 bases and J by 2 bases, with 13 bases between. Germline V gives CDR1 SGHRS, CDR2 YFSETQ. The CDR3 has 15 residues. The CDR3 reads CASSFQFDLQETQYF. In DNA form, the CDR3 reads TGCGCCAGCAGCTTCCAATTCGACCTTCAAGAGACCCAGTACTTC.

This clone has a single count. The chain uses TRBV5-6 and TRBJ2-1; the match to TRBD2 covers 7 bases. After removal of 0 bases from V and 2 bases from J, the junction contained 2 bases not matched to a gene. CDR1 is SGHDT, CDR2 YYEEEE, per germline. The CDR3 totals 15 residues. Here the CDR3 DNA reads TGTGCCAGCAGCTTGGGTGGGGGGGCCTACAATGAGCAGTTCTTC. The encoded protein is CASSLGGGAYNEQFF.

The chain joins TRBV18 to TRBJ1-2; no reliable D call. Trimming shortened V by 0 bases and J by 0 bases, and 8 bases separated the two germline ends. Germline CDR1 reads KGHSH; CDR2 reads LQKENI. There are 15 residues in the CDR3. The CDR3 sequence is CASSPPSSANYGYTF. The CDR3 nucleotides are TGTGCCAGCTCACCACCAAGTAGTGCTAACTATGGCTACACCTTC.

The J gene is TRBJ1-6, the V gene TRBV5-1, with D tentatively TRBD1 (6 bases). The germline gives CDR1 SGHRS, CDR2 YFSETQ. The ends were cut back, 4 bases at V and 4 bases at J, with 12 bases in the middle. The CDR3 consists of 15 residues. CDR3 residues: CASSLDSPYNSPLHF. CDR3 sequence (DNA): TGCGCCAGCAGCCTGGACAGTCCTTATAATTCACCCCTCCACTTT.

This clone has only a few counts. V usage is TRBV5-4 and J usage is TRBJ2-5; 8 bases fit TRBD2. The CDR3 length is 14 residues. Germline values: CDR1 SGHNT, CDR2 YYREEE (reference sequence). The J segment lost 9 bases and the V segment lost 5 bases, leaving 12 bases of the junction unmatched. The CDR3 region is CASSSTGLERAQYF. CDR3 coding DNA: TGTGCCAGCAGTTCAACGGGACTAGAGAGGGCCCAGTACTTC. The whole variable domain, remainder taken from reference TRBV5-4 and TRBJ2-5, is ETGVTQSPTHLIKTRGQQVTLRCSSQSGHNTVSWYQQALGQGPQFIFQYYREEENGRGNFPPRFSGLQFPNYSSELNVNALELDDSALYLCASSSTGLERAQYFGPGTRLLVL.

The count of this clone is one. This chain connects TRBV5-6 to TRBJ1-2; a possible D gene is TRBD1 (5 bases). Trimming pared 2 bases from V and 5 bases from J, leaving 16 bases between. The CDR3 covers 15 residues. The germline V gene has CDR1 SGHDT and CDR2 YYEEEE. CDR3 DNA sequence: TGTGCCAGCAGCTTTACCGGGACCGGGGGGTATGGCTACACCTTC. Protein product: CASSFTGTGGYGYTF.

The V gene is TRBV19, the J gene TRBJ1-4; D might be TRBD1 (5 bases). The CDR3 is made up of 14 amino acids. From germline, CDR1 is LNHDA and CDR2 SQIVND (reference sequence). Trimming stripped 2 bases from V and 7 bases from J, with 11 bases between. CDR3 bases: TGTGCCAGTAGTATAAGAGGGGCTGGTGAAAAACTGTTTTTT. Its translation: CASSIRGAGEKLFF.

This sequence joins TRBV6-6 and TRBJ1-1, with D perhaps TRBD1 (5 bases). CDR3 length: 12 amino acids. CDR1 and CDR2 from the germline V gene are MNHNY and SVGAGI (reference sequence). Trimming shortened V by 6 bases and J by 4 bases, and 9 bases separated the two germline ends. CDR3 nucleotide sequence: TGTGCCAGCAGCGCGGGGACCACTGAAGCTTTCTTT. Translating it yields CASSAGTTEAFF.

This chain joins TRBV10-3 and TRBJ2-5; TRBD1 matches 11 bases. CDR3 size: 15 residues. V lost 6 bases, J lost 5 bases, and 8 bases stayed unmatched. Germline V CDR1 and CDR2: ENHRY, SYGVKD. The CDR3 region is CAIRPGQGDSETQYF. The CDR3 coding sequence is TGTGCCATCAGACCGGGACAGGGGGATTCGGAGACCCAGTACTTC.

DNA of the CDR3: TGTGCCAGCAAGAAATGGGGCACAGATACGCAGTATTTT. Translating it yields CASKKWGTDTQYF. The chain joins TRBV6-1 to TRBJ2-3, with D unresolved. The germline V gene encodes CDR1 MNHNS and CDR2 SASEGT. Between the trimmed V and J ends, which lost 7 bases and 1 base, there was a span of 9 bases. There are 13 residues in the CDR3.

The V call is TRBV7-2, the J call TRBJ2-5; perhaps TRBD1 as D (5 bases). In germline, CDR1 is SGHTA, CDR2 FQGNSA. The CDR3 length is 13 residues. Trimming left V 4 bases short and J 2 bases short, with 8 bases between. CDR3 region: CASSSRTQETQYF. CDR3 coding DNA: TGTGCCAGCAGCTCACGGACACAAGAGACCCAGTACTTC.

V usage is TRBV20-1 and J usage is TRBJ2-1, with D possibly TRBD2 on 5 matching bases. Germline assignment: CDR1 DFQATT and CDR2 SNEGSKA (reference sequence). The CDR3 runs to 11 residues. The V end was cut by 5 bases, the J end by 7 bases, with 9 bases between. The CDR3 DNA is TGCAGTGCTCCTAGGACTAATGAGCAGTTCTTC. It codes for CSAPRTNEQFF.

The V call is TRBV28, the J call TRBJ2-1, with 11 bases matching TRBD2. The germline CDR1 and CDR2 sequences are MDHEN and SYDVKM. CDR3 length equals 18 residues. Germline trimming cut 6 bases from V and 6 bases from J; bases unmatched to any gene: 16. The chain's CDR3 is CASSSSRLAGRLSNEQFF. In DNA, the CDR3 is TGTGCCAGCAGCTCATCTCGACTAGCGGGGCGACTCAGCAATGAGCAGTTCTTC. Together with reference TRBV28 and TRBJ2-1, the CDR3 gives the full variable domain: DVKVTQSSRYLVKRTGEKVFLECVQDMDHENMFWYRQDPGLGLRLIYFSYDVKMKEKGDIPEGYSVSREKKERFSLILESASTNQTSMYLCASSSSRLAGRLSNEQFFGPGTRLTVL.

The chain is built from TRBV13 and TRBJ1-2; TRBD1 aligns across 7 bases. CDR3 size: 13 residues. The V and J ends lost 3 bases and 2 bases, in that order; junction bases with no gene match: 0. Germline CDR1 and CDR2: PRHDT and FYEKMQ (reference sequence). Here the CDR3 DNA reads TGTGCCAGCAGCTTGACAGGGAACTATGGCTACACCTTC. It is translated as CASSLTGNYGYTF.

This clone was picked up one time. The chain has TRBV10-3 and TRBJ1-5; D unresolved. Germline assignment: CDR1 ENHRY and CDR2 SYGVKD. Trimming removed 5 bases from V and 5 bases from J, with 10 bases in between. The CDR3 consists of 13 residues. In DNA form, the CDR3 reads TGTGCCATCAGTATTAATCTGGATCAGCCCCAGCATTTT. The encoded protein is CAISINLDQPQHF.